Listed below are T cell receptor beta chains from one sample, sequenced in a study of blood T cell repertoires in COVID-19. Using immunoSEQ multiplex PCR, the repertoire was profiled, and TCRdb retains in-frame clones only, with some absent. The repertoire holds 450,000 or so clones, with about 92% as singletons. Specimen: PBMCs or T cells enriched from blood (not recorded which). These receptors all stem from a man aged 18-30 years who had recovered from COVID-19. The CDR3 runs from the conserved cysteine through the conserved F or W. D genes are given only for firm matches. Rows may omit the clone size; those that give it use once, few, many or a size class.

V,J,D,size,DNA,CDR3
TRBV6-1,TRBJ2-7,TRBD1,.,TGTGCCAGCAGTGAAGAGTTTCGGGACAGGATCTCCTACGAGCAGTACTTC,CASSEEFRDRISYEQYF
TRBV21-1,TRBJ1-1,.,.,TGTGCCAGCAGCAGCGGGGCCCCTGAAGCTTTCTTT,CASSSGAPEAFF
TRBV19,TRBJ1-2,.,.,TGTGCCAGTAGTATGTCTTTGCCGGGGGATGGCTACACCTTC,CASSMSLPGDGYTF
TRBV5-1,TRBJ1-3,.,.,TGCGCCAGCAGCTTAGGACAGAAGGGAAACACCATATATTTT,CASSLGQKGNTIYF
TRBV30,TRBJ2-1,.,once,TGTGCCTGGAGTGAAACTAGCTCCTACAATGAGCAGTTCTTC,CAWSETSSYNEQFF
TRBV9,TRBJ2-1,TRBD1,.,TGTGCCAGCAGCCCAGGGAACAGGGGCTACAATGAGCAGTTCTTC,CASSPGNRGYNEQFF
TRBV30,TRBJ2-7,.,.,TGTGCCTGGAGCCGGGACTTCTACGAGCAGTACTTC,CAWSRDFYEQYF
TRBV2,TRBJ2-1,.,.,TGTGCCAGCCTGGAATTGATCACGGGTGAGCAGTTCTTC,CASLELITGEQFF
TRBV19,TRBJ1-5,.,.,TGTGCCAGTAGTATAGGGCGGAGCAATCAGCCCCAGCATTTT,CASSIGRSNQPQHF
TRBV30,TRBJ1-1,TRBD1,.,TGTGCCTGGCTTTCCGGGACAGGGCTGACTGAAGCTTTCTTT,CAWLSGTGLTEAFF
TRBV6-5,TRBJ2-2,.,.,TGTGCCAGCAGTTGGACTCTCAACACCGGGGAGCTGTTTTTT,CASSWTLNTGELFF
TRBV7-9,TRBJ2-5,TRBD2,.,TGTGCCAGCAGCTTAGTAGCGGGAGGGCCACGGACCCAGTACTTC,CASSLVAGGPRTQYF
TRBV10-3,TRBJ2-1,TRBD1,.,TGTGCCATCAAACCTGAGACAGGGTCAGCCGCTAACGATGAGCAGTTCTTC,CAIKPETGSAANDEQFF
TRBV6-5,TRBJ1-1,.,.,TGTGCCAGCAGCGTGGGGGCGAACACTGAAGCTTTCTTT,CASSVGANTEAFF